This paragraph reports one TCR beta chain. Its antigen is not known. The CDR3 has 13 residues. From germline, CDR1 is SGHDT and CDR2 YYEEEE. The V segment lost 0 bases and the J segment 6 bases; nucleotides outside the gene matches: 3. Both 60 Vbeta primers and 13 Jbeta primers went into the PCR. Here immunoSEQ multiplex PCR was the method, and the copy in TCRdb shows in-frame clones only, minus some. The repertoire consists of about 170,000 clones, with less than 85% occurring once and the leading ten covering 1%. The entry originates in a study of cytomegalovirus exposure and HLA in healthy donors. Regarding the study as a whole: The authors later linked a missense DCLRE1C variant to TCR beta V- and J-gene trimming.

The receptor was derived from a boy between 2 and 10 years old in good health and CMV-seronegative. Source material: PBMCs. The V gene is TRBV5-6, the J gene TRBJ2-7; 7 positions match TRBD1. This chain's CDR3 is CASSLASGGEQYV. The CDR3 coding sequence is TGTGCCAGCAGCTTGGCCTCAGGGGGCGAGCAGTACGTC.